The clone carrying this T cell receptor (beta chain) was picked up many times. The data are from a study of tumor-infiltrating lymphocytes in primary liver carcinoma. Study at large: About 3.65 to 7.13 million productive TCRbeta reads were obtained from the samples, with similar numbers across tissue types.

The 20-30 mg bulk tissue piece was not sorted before simultaneous RNA and DNA extraction. TCR beta cDNA was reverse-transcribed from roughly 520 ng of total RNA. The reaction used a constant-region primer and ProtoScript II reverse transcriptase. Sequencing libraries for TCR beta derived from three nested multiplex PCR rounds that used slightly modified ARM-PCR. In TCRdb, the multiplex PCR reads were re-called with MiXCR into one record per CDR3 protein. The sample yields about 120,000 distinct CDR3 sequences, around 70% seen once. The TCR was taken from a woman aged 55-69 years with primary liver carcinoma and hepatitis B virus infection. The specimen sequenced was tumor-adjacent normal liver tissue.

This CDR3 reads CASSSFTGGLRADTQYF. CDR3 sequence (DNA): TGTGCCAGCAGCTCATTTACCGGCGGGCTACGGGCAGATACGCAGTATTTT. This chain links TRBV13 with TRBJ2-3; TRBD2 is a possible D gene (5 bases). The V and J ends lost 4 bases and 4 bases respectively, with 21 bases between them. This CDR3 comprises 17 residues. Germline CDR1 reads PRHDT; CDR2 reads FYEKMQ (reference sequence).